This T cell receptor beta chain was observed in a study of CD8 T cells in Susac syndrome. Findings of the study overall: Individuals included in the TCR sequencing and HLA analysis were acknowledged by the study to be relatively few in number.

A quantity of about 0.45 to 1 ug RNA underwent reverse transcription using random hexamers. The immunoSEQ assay covered 54 Vbeta and 13 Jbeta segments for CDR3. TCRdb reprocessed the immunoSEQ multiplex PCR reads with MiXCR, giving one entry per CDR3 protein. In the table there are approximately 120,000 distinct CDR3 sequences, around 95% of which are singletons. Healthy donors formed controls matched for age and sex. Regarding this clonotype: The target antigen is unknown.

Sequenced sample: CD4+ T cells from PBMCs. The source is a human donor in good health.

The CDR3: CASSQVETAGNTIYF. The CDR3 DNA is TGCGCCAGCAGCCAAGTGGAGACCGCTGGAAACACCATATATTTT. This chain joins TRBV4-1 and TRBJ1-3; no definite D call. Between the trimmed V and J ends, which lost 1 base and 2 bases, there was a span of 9 bases. The CDR3 loop spans 15 amino acids. Germline V gene data show CDR1 as MGHRA and CDR2 as YSYEKL.